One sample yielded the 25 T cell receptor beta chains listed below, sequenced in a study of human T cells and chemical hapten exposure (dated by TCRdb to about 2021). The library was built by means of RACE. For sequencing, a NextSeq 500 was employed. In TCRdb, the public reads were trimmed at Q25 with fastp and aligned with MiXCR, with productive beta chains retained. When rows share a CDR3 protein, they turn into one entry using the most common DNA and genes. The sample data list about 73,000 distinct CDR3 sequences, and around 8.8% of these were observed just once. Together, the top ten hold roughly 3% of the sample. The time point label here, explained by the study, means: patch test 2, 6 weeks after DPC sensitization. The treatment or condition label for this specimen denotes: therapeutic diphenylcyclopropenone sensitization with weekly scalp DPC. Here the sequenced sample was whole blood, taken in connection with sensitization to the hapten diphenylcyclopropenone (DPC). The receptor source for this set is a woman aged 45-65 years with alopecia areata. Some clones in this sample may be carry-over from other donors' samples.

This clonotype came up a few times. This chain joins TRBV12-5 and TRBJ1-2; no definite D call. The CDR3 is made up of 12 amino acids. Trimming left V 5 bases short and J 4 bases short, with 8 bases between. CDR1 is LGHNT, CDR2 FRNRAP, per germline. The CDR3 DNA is TGTGCTAGTGGTCTGGACGGCTATGGCTACACCTTC. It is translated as CASGLDGYGYTF. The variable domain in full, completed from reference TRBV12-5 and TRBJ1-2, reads DARVTQTPRHKVTEMGQEVTMRCQPILGHNTVFWYRQTMMQGLELLAYFRNRAPLDDSGMPKDRFSAEMPDATLATLKIQPSEPRDSAVYFCASGLDGYGYTFGSGTRLTVV.

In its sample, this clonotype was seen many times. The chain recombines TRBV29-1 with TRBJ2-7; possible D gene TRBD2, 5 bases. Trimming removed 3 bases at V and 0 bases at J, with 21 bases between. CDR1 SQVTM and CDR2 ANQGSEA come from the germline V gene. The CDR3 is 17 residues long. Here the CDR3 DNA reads TGCAGCGTTGAGGGGTCATCGGGGTTAGCTGACTCCTACGAGCAGTACTTC. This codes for CSVEGSSGLADSYEQYF.

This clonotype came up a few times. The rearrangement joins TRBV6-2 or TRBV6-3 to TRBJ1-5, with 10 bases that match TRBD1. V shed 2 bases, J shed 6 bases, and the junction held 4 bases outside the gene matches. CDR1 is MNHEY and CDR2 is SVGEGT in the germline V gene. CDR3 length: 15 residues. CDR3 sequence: CASSYVGTGVQPQHF. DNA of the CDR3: TGTGCCAGCAGTTACGTTGGGACAGGGGTTCAGCCCCAGCATTTT.

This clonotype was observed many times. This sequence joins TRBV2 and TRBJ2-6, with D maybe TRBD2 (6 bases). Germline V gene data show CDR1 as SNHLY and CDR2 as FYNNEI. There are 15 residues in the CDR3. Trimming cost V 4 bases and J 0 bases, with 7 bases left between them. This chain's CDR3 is CASSARGSGANVLTF. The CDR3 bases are TGTGCCAGCAGTGCGCGGGGCTCTGGGGCCAACGTCCTGACTTTC.

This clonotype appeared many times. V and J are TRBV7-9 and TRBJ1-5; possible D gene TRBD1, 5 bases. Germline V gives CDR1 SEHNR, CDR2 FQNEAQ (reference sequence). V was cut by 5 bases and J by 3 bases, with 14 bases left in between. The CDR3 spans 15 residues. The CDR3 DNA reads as TGTGCCAGCAGCCAAACGGGACGGTTCAATCAGCCCCAGCATTTT. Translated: CASSQTGRFNQPQHF.

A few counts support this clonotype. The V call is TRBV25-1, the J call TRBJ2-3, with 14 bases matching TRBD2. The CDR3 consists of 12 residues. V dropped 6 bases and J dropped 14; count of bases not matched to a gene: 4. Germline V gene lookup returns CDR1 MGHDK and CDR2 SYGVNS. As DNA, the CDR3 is TGTGCCAGCAGAGGACTAGCGGGGGGAGGGTATTTT. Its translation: CASRGLAGGGYF.

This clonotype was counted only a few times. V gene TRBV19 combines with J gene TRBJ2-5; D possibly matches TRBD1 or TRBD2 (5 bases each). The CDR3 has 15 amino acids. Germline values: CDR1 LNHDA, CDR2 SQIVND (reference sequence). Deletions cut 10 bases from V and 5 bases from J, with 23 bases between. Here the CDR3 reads CATSSGATPGETQYF. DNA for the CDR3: TGTGCCACAAGTTCCGGGGCGACTCCCGGGGAGACCCAGTACTTC.

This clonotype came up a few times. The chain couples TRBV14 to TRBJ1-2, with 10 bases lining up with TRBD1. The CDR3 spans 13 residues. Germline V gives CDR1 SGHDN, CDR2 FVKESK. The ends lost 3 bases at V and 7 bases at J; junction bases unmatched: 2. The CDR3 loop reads CASSHDRGLGYTF. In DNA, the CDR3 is TGTGCCAGCAGCCATGACAGGGGGCTTGGCTACACCTTC. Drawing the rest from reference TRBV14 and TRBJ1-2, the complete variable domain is EAGVTQFPSHSVIEKGQTVTLRCDPISGHDNLYWYRRVMGKEIKFLLHFVKESKQDESGMPNNRFLAERTGGTYSTLKVQPAELEDSGVYFCASSHDRGLGYTFGSGTRLTVV.

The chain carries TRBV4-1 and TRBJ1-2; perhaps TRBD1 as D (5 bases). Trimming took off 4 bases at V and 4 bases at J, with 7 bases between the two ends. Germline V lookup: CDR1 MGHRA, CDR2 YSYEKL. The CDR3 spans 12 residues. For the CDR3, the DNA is TGCGCCAGCAGCCGGGACGGCTATGGCTACACCTTC. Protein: CASSRDGYGYTF.

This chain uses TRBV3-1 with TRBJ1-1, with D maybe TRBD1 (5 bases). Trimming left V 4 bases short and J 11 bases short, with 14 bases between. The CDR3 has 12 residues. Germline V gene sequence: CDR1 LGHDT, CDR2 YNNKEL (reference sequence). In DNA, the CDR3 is TGTGCCAGCAGCCCCCTTCGAGGGGAGGCTTTCTTT. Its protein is CASSPLRGEAFF.

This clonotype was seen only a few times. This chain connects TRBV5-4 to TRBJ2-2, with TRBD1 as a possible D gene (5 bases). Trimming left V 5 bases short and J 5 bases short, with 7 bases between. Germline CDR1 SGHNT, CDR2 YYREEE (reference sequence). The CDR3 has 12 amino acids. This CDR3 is CASRKGTGELFF. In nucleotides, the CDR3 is TGTGCCAGCAGAAAGGGGACCGGGGAGCTGTTTTTT.

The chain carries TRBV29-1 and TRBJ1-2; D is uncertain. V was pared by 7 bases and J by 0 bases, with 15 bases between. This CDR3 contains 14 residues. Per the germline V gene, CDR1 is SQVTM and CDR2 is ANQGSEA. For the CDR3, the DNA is TGCAGCGCCGCGTTTGTAGGAGCTAACTATGGCTACACCTTC. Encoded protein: CSAAFVGANYGYTF.

CDR3 in DNA: TGTGCCAGCAGCGTAGCTGGGCGGTTACAAGAGACCCAGTACTTC. It codes for CASSVAGRLQETQYF. This chain uses TRBV9 with TRBJ2-5; D gene uncertain. V lost 0 bases and J 2 bases, leaving 11 bases between the germline ends. The CDR3 contains 15 residues. CDR1 is SGDLS and CDR2 is YYNGEE in the germline V gene. Based on the CDR3 plus reference TRBV9 and TRBJ2-5, the full variable domain is DSGVTQTPKHLITATGQRVTLRCSPRSGDLSVYWYQQSLDQGLQFLIQYYNGEERAKGNILERFSAQQFPDLHSELNLSSLELGDSALYFCASSVAGRLQETQYFGPGTRLLVL.

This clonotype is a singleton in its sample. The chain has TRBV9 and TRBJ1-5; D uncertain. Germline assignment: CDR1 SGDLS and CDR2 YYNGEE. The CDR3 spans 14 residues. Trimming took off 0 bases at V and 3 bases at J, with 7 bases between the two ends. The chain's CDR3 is CASSVGGYNQPQHF. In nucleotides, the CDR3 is TGTGCCAGCAGCGTAGGAGGGTACAATCAGCCCCAGCATTTT. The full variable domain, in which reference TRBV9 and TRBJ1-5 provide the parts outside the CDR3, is DSGVTQTPKHLITATGQRVTLRCSPRSGDLSVYWYQQSLDQGLQFLIQYYNGEERAKGNILERFSAQQFPDLHSELNLSSLELGDSALYFCASSVGGYNQPQHFGDGTRLSIL.

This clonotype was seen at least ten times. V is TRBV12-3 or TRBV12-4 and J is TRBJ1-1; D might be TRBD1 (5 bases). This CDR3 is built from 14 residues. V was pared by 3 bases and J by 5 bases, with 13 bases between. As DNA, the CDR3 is TGTGCCAGCAGTTTCGCAGGGATGGGAACTGAAGCTTTCTTT. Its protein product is CASSFAGMGTEAFF.

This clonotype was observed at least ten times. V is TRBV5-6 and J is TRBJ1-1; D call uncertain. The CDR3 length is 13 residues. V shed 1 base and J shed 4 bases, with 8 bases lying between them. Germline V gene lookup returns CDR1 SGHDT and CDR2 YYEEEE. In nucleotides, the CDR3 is TGTGCCAGCAGCTTGCGGCCTATCACTGAAGCTTTCTTT. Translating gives CASSLRPITEAFF.

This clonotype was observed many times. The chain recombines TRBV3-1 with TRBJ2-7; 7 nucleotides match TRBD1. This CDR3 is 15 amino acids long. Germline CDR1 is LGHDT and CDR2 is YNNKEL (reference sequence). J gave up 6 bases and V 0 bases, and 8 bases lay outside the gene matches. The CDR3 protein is CASSQDTHDRAEQYF. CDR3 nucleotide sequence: TGTGCCAGCAGCCAAGATACCCACGACAGGGCCGAGCAGTACTTC.

In DNA form, the CDR3 reads TGTGCCAGCAGTGATAGGACCGTGAGAACCTACGAGCAGTACTTC. It is translated as CASSDRTVRTYEQYF. The chain links TRBV12-3 or TRBV12-4 to TRBJ2-7; D call uncertain. V gave up 5 bases and J gave up 2 bases, with 16 bases separating them. The CDR3 loop spans 15 amino acids.

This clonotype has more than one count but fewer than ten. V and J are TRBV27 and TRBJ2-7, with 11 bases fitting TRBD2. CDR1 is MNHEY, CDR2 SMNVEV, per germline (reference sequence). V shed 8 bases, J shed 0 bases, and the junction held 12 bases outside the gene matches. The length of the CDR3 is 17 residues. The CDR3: CASHPGLAVSSSYEQYF. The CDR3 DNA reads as TGTGCCAGCCACCCGGGACTAGCGGTTTCTAGCTCCTACGAGCAGTACTTC.

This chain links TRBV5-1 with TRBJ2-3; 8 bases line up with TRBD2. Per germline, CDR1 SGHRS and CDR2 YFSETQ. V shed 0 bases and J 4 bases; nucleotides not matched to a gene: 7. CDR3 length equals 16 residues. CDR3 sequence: CASSLVSGGRPDTQYF. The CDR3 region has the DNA TGCGCCAGCAGCTTGGTTTCGGGGGGGCGCCCAGATACGCAGTATTTT.

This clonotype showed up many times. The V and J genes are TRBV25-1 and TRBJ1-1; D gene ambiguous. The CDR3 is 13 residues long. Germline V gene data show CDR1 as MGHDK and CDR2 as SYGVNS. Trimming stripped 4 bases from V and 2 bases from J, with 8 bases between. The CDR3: CASSASLNTEAFF. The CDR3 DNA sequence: TGTGCCAGCAGTGCGTCACTAAACACTGAAGCTTTCTTT. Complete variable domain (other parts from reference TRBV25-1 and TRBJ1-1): EADIYQTPRYLVIGTGKKITLECSQTMGHDKMYWYQQDPGMELHLIHYSYGVNSTEKGDLSSESTVSRIRTEHFPLTLESARPSHTSQYLCASSASLNTEAFFGQGTRLTVV.

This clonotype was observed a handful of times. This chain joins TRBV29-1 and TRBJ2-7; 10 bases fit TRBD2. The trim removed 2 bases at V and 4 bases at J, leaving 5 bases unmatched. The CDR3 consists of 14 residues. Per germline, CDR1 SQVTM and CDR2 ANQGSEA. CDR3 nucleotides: TGCAGCGTTGAATTGTCTAGCGGGAGTTACGAGCAGTACTTC. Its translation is CSVELSSGSYEQYF.

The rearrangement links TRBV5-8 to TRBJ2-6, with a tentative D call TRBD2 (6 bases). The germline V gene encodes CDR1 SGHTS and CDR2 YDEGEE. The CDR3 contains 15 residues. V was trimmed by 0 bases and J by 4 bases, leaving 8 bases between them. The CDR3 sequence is CASSLVAAGANVLTF. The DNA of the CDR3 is TGTGCCAGCAGCTTGGTAGCGGCAGGGGCCAACGTCCTGACTTTC.

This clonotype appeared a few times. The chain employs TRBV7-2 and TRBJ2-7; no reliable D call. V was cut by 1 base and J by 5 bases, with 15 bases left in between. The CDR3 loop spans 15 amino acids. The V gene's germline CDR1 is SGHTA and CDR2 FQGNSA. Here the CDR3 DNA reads TGTGCCAGCAGCTTAGGACCCCGGGTGGGCCACGAGCAGTACTTC. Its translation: CASSLGPRVGHEQYF.

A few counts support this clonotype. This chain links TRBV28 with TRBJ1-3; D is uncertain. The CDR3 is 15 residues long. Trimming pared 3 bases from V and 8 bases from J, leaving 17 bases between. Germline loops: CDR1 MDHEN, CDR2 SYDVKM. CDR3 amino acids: CASSFAGGMGDTIYF. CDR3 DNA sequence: TGTGCCAGCAGTTTCGCCGGCGGGATGGGAGACACCATATATTTT.